A single sample is the source of the 20 T cell receptor beta chains below, sequenced in a study of blood T cell repertoires in COVID-19. Some clones are missing from TCRdb's copy, which holds only in-frame ones; the method was immunoSEQ multiplex PCR. The sample holds tens of thousands of clones, 70% to 90% seen once. Specimen: peripheral blood. These receptors were collected from a man between 65 and 85 years old with acute or convalescent COVID-19.

CDR3 coding DNA: TGTGCCAGCAGCTTAGGCGTGTCGGGCACAGATACGCAGTATTTT. This sequence encodes CASSLGVSGTDTQYF. The chain links TRBV11-3 to TRBJ2-3, with no clear D. This CDR3 contains 15 residues. The V gene's germline CDR1 is SGHNT and CDR2 YENEEA. Trimming stripped 1 base from V and 1 base from J, with 9 bases between.

The rearrangement links TRBV6-5 to TRBJ2-2; D remains ambiguous. The ends were cut back, 7 bases at V and 6 bases at J, with 15 bases in the middle. Germline V gene sequence: CDR1 MNHEY, CDR2 SVGAGI. The CDR3 totals 14 residues. The CDR3 protein is CASTPGRMAGELFF. In DNA form, the CDR3 reads TGTGCCAGCACCCCCGGCAGGATGGCCGGGGAGCTGTTTTTT.

This chain links TRBV18 with TRBJ1-5, with D perhaps TRBD1 (5 bases). The length of the CDR3 is 14 residues. The germline V gene encodes CDR1 KGHSH and CDR2 LQKENI. Between the trimmed V and J ends, which lost 5 bases and 1 base, there was a span of 9 bases. The CDR3 loop reads CASSAGDSNQPQHF. The CDR3 DNA reads TGTGCCAGCTCAGCGGGGGACAGCAATCAGCCCCAGCATTTT.

V usage is TRBV3-1 (or the pseudogene TRBV3-2) and J usage is TRBJ2-1; TRBD2 agrees at 7 bases. With 2 bases clipped from V and 8 bases from J, the junction kept 9 bases outside the gene matches. The CDR3 is made up of 15 amino acids. CDR1 is LGHDT and CDR2 is YNNKEL in the germline V gene (reference sequence). The CDR3 bases are TGTGCCAGCAGCCAACGGGCGGGGGTTATCGATGAGCAGTTCTTC. Amino acid sequence: CASSQRAGVIDEQFF.

The chain uses TRBV7-9 and TRBJ2-5; TRBD1 matches at 8 bases. The CDR3 runs to 16 residues. After removal of 0 bases from V and 5 bases from J, the junction contained 8 bases not matched to a gene. Germline V gene sequence: CDR1 SEHNR, CDR2 FQNEAQ (reference sequence). The CDR3 protein is CASSLAVAGGWETQYF. DNA of the CDR3: TGTGCCAGCAGCTTAGCCGTGGCAGGGGGCTGGGAGACCCAGTACTTC.

The gene calls are TRBV11-2 and TRBJ2-1, with TRBD2 matching 12 bases. CDR3 length: 16 residues. Germline CDR1 reads SGHAT; CDR2 reads FQNNGV. The J segment lost 8 bases and the V segment lost 6 bases, leaving 11 bases of the junction unmatched. The CDR3 sequence is CASRPSGGASWHEQFF. CDR3 DNA: TGTGCCAGCAGGCCTAGCGGGGGGGCTTCCTGGCATGAGCAGTTCTTC.

The chain combines TRBV6-1 with TRBJ2-1; D unresolved. V was trimmed by 2 bases and J by 6 bases, leaving 8 bases between them. The CDR3 extends over 13 amino acids. Germline assignment: CDR1 MNHNS and CDR2 SASEGT. The CDR3 DNA sequence: TGTGCCAGCAGTGAATATCCCTTCAATGAGCAGTTCTTC. Encoded protein: CASSEYPFNEQFF.

DNA of the CDR3: TGTGCCAGCTCACCACTCTCCGGTGGGAGGGCCTCTGGGGCCAACGTCCTGACTTTC. It yields the protein CASSPLSGGRASGANVLTF. The chain couples TRBV18 to TRBJ2-6, with 7 nucleotides matching TRBD2. The germline V gene has CDR1 KGHSH and CDR2 LQKENI. Germline trimming cut 1 base from V and 0 bases from J; bases unmatched to any gene: 9. This CDR3 contains 19 residues.

Details on this clone: This sample also contains other DNA sequences that code for the same CDR3. The V and J genes are TRBV20-1 and TRBJ2-2; D call uncertain. The germline V gene encodes CDR1 DFQATT and CDR2 SNEGSKA (reference sequence). This CDR3 comprises 13 residues. The germline V and J ends were trimmed by 3 bases and 2 bases, with 7 bases remaining between them. In DNA, the CDR3 is TGCAGTGCTAGTCCGCTAAACACCGGGGAGCTGTTTTTT. Translated: CSASPLNTGELFF.

This rearrangement joins TRBV14 to TRBJ2-2; D uncertain. The CDR3 covers 14 residues. V was trimmed by 2 bases and J by 2 bases, leaving 6 bases between them. The germline gives CDR1 SGHDN, CDR2 FVKESK. In DNA, the CDR3 is TGTGCCAGCAGCCAACTAAGAAACACCGGGGAGCTGTTTTTT. Its translation: CASSQLRNTGELFF.

J is TRBJ2-3 and V is TRBV10-2, with 12 bases fitting TRBD1. Germline CDR1 is WSHSY and CDR2 is SAAADI. This CDR3 spans 15 amino acids. The trim removed 4 bases at V and 5 bases at J, leaving 4 bases unmatched. CDR3 in DNA: TGCGCCAGCAGTGCCGGGACAGGGGGCTTAGATACGCAGTATTTT. Protein product: CASSAGTGGLDTQYF.

V gene TRBV2 combines with J gene TRBJ2-7, with 8 bases identical to TRBD1. V lost 4 bases and J lost 7; bases outside the gene matches: 6. The V gene's germline CDR1 is SNHLY and CDR2 FYNNEI. CDR3 length: 13 residues. The DNA of the CDR3 is TGTGCCAGCAGTGGAAGACAGGGGTGGGAGCAGTACTTC. Its protein is CASSGRQGWEQYF.

The genes are TRBV6-2 or TRBV6-3 and TRBJ2-7; TRBD2 might be the D (6 bases). Germline CDR1 is MNHEY and CDR2 is SVGEGT. The CDR3 loop spans 15 amino acids. Trimming removed 5 bases from V and 7 bases from J, with 21 bases in between. Written as DNA, the CDR3 is TGTGCCAGCAGTCGCCCTGATGGGGGGTTCGGAGAGCAGTACTTC. Translation gives CASSRPDGGFGEQYF.

The V and J genes are TRBV12-3 or TRBV12-4 and TRBJ2-7, with unresolved D. V was clipped by 1 base and J by 3 bases, with 4 bases between them. CDR3 size: 12 residues. Written as DNA, the CDR3 is TGTGCCAGCAGTTTAGTCCGCTACGAGCAGTACTTC. Translated: CASSLVRYEQYF.

The CDR3 DNA reads as TGTGCCAGCGCGACAGGGGTGGATGGCTACACCTTC. Encoded protein: CASATGVDGYTF. The chain has TRBV5-5 and TRBJ1-2; 8 bases align to TRBD1. This CDR3 is 12 amino acids long. CDR1 and CDR2 from the germline V gene are SGHKS and YYEKEE (reference sequence). Unmatched junction bases numbered 5, after V lost 7 bases and J lost 6 bases.

A remark on this clone: This may stem from a read error, because a much larger clone lies one nucleotide away. This chain uses TRBV28 with TRBJ2-5, with D possibly matching TRBD1 (5 bases). Germline loops: CDR1 MDHEN, CDR2 SYDVKM. This CDR3 has 13 residues. Trimming took off 3 bases at V and 3 bases at J, with 8 bases between the two ends. CDR3 sequence (DNA): TGTGCCAGCAGTTTGGGCAGGGAAGAGACCCAGTACTTC. It is translated as CASSLGREETQYF.

The gene calls are TRBV3-1 (or the pseudogene TRBV3-2) and TRBJ1-5, with D perhaps TRBD1 (5 bases). Germline assignment: CDR1 LGHDT and CDR2 YNNKEL (reference sequence). CDR3 length: 13 residues. V was trimmed by 4 bases and J by 6 bases, leaving 10 bases between them. The chain's CDR3 is CASSRRGVQPQHF. CDR3 DNA sequence: TGTGCCAGCAGCCGGAGGGGTGTTCAGCCCCAGCATTTT.

In its sample, this clone was seen a few times. The V and J genes are TRBV2 and TRBJ1-2; tentatively, D is TRBD1 (5 bases). Per the germline V gene, CDR1 is SNHLY and CDR2 is FYNNEI. Deletions cut 6 bases from V and 2 bases from J, with 10 bases between. CDR3 length equals 13 residues. The CDR3 DNA is TGTGCCAGCAGCAGACAGCCCAACTATGGCTACACCTTC. This codes for CASSRQPNYGYTF.

This rearrangement joins TRBV18 to TRBJ2-1; TRBD2 matches 12 bases. V was clipped by 8 bases and J by 7 bases; unmatched bases: 6. This CDR3 has 14 amino acids. Germline CDR1 and CDR2: KGHSH and LQKENI. The CDR3 nucleotides are TGTGCCAGCCGCTTAGGACTAGCGGGGAATGAGCAGTTCTTC. Protein product: CASRLGLAGNEQFF.

The rearrangement uses TRBV9 and TRBJ1-1, with D possibly matching TRBD1 (5 bases). V lost 0 bases, J lost 4 bases, and 10 bases lay in between. Germline-derived CDR1 and CDR2 are SGDLS and YYNGEE. The CDR3 loop spans 14 amino acids. CDR3 bases: TGTGCCAGCAGCGTAGGGGGGGTGAGCACTGAAGCTTTCTTT. Amino acids: CASSVGGVSTEAFF.